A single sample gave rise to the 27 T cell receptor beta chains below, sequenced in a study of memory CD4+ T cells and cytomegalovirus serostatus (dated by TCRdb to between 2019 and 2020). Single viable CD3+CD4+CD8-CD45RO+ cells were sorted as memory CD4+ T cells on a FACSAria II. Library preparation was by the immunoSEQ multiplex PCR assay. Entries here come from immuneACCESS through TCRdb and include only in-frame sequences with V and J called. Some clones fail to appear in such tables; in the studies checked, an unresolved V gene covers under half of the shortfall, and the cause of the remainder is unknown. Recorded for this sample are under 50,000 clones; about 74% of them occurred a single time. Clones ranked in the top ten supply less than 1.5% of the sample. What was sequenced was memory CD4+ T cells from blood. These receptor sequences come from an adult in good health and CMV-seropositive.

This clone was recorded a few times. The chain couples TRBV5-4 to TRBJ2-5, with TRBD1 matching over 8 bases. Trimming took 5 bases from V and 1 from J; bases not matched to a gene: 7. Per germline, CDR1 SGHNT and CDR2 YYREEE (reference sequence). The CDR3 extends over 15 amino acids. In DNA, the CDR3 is TGTGCCAGCAGAAATACCGACAGGGGCCAAGAGACCCAGTACTTC. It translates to CASRNTDRGQETQYF.

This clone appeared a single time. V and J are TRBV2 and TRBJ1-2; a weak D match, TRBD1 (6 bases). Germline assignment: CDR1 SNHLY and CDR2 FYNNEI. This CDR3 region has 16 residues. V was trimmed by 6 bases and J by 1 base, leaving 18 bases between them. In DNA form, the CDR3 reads TGTGCCAGCAGGCCCTTGCGGACAGCTTATAACTATGGCTACACCTTC. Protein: CASRPLRTAYNYGYTF.

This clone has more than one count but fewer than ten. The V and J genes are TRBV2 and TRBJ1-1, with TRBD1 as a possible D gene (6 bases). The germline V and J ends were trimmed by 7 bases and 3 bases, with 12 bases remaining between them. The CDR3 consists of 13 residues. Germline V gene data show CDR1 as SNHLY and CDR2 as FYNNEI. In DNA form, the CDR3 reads TGTGCCAGCAAAGGGGGGGACGACACTGAAGCTTTCTTT. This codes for CASKGGDDTEAFF.

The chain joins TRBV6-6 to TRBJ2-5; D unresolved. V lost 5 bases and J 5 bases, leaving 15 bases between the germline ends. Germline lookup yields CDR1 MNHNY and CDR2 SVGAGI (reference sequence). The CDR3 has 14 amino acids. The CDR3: CASSLVDPRETQYF. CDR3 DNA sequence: TGTGCCAGCAGTCTCGTTGACCCCAGGGAGACCCAGTACTTC.

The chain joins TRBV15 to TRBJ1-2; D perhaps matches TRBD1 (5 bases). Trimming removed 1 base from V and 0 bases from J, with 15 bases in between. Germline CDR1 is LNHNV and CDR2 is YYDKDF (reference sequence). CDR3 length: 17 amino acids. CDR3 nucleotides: TGTGCCACCAGCAGAGTAGGGCAGGGTATAGCTAACTATGGCTACACCTTC. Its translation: CATSRVGQGIANYGYTF.

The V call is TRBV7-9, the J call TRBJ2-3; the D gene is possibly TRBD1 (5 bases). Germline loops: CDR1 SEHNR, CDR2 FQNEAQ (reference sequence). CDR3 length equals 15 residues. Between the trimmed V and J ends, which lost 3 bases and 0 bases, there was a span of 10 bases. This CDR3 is CASSFSGLSTDTQYF. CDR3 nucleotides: TGTGCCAGCAGCTTCTCAGGGCTCAGCACAGATACGCAGTATTTT. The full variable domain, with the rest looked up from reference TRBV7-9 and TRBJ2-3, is DTGVSQNPRHKITKRGQNVTFRCDPISEHNRLYWYRQTLGQGPEFLTYFQNEAQLEKSRLLSDRFSAERPKGSFSTLEIQRTEQGDSAMYLCASSFSGLSTDTQYFGPGTRLTVL.

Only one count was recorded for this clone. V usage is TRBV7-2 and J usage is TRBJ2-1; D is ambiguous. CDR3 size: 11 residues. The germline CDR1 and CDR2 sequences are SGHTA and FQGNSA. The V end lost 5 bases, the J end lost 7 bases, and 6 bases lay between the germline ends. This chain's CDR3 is CASSPRNEQFF. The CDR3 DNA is TGTGCCAGCAGCCCTAGGAATGAGCAGTTCTTC.

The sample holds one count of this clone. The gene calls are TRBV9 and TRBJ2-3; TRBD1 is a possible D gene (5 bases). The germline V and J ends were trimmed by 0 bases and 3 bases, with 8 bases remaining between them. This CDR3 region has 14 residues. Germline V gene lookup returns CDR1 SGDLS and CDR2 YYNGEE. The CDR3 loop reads CASSVGGWTDTQYF. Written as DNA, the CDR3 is TGTGCCAGCAGCGTAGGGGGCTGGACAGATACGCAGTATTTT.

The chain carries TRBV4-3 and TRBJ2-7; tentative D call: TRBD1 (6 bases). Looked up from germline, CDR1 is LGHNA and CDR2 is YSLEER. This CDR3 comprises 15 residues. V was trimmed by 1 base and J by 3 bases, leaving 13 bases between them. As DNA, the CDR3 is TGCGCCAGCAGCCAAGGGTGGGGGCAATACTACGAGCAGTACTTC. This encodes CASSQGWGQYYEQYF.

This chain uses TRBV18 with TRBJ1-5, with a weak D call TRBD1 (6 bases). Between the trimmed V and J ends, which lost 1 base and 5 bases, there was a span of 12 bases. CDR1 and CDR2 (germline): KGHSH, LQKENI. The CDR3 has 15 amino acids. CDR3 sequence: CASSPLTGLDQPQHF. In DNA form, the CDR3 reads TGTGCCAGCTCACCACTTACAGGGCTGGATCAGCCCCAGCATTTT.

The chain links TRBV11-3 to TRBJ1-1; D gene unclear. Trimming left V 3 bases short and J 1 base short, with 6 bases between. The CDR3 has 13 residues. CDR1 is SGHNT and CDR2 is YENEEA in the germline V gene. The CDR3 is CASSFQRNTEAFF. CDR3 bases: TGTGCCAGCAGCTTCCAGAGGAACACTGAAGCTTTCTTT.

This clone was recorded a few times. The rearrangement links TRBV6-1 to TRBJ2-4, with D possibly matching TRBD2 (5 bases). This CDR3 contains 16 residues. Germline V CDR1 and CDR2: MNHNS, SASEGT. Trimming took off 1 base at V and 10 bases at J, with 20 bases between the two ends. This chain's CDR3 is CASSEVDSPTGGIQYF. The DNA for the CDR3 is TGTGCCAGCAGTGAAGTTGACTCCCCAACTGGAGGTATTCAGTACTTC.

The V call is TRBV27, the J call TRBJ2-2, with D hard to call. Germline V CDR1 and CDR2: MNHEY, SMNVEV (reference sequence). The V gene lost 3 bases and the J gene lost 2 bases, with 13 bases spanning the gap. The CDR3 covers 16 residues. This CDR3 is CASSFFTGINTGELFF. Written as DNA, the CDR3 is TGTGCCAGCAGTTTTTTTACCGGAATCAACACCGGGGAGCTGTTTTTT.

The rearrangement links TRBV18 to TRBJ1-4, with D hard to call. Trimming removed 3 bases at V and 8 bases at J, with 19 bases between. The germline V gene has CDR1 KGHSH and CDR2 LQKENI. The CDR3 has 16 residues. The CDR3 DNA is TGTGCCAGCTCACCCAGCTCGGCACTCCGAGGGGAAAAACTGTTTTTT. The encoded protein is CASSPSSALRGEKLFF.

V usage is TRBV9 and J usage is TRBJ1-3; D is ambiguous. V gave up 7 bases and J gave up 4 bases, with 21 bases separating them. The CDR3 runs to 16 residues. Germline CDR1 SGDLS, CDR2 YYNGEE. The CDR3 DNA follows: TGTGCCAGCGAGAGAGGTCTCCAGGAACCGGGAAACACCATATATTTT. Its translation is CASERGLQEPGNTIYF.

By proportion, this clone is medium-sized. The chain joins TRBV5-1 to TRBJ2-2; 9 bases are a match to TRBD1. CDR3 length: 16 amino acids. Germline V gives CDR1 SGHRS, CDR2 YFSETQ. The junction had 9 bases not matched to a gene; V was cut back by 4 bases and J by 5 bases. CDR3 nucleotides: TGCGCCAGCAGCGGGCCGGGACAGGGTGGGACCGGGGAGCTGTTTTTT. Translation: CASSGPGQGGTGELFF.

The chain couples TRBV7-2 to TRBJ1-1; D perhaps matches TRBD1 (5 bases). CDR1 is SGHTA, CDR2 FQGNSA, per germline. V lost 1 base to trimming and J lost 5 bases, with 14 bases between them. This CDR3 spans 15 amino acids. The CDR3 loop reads CASSLVPPGRTEAFF. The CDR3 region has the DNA TGTGCCAGCAGCTTAGTTCCCCCAGGGCGGACTGAAGCTTTCTTT.

CDR3 in DNA: TGTGCCAGCAGTTACTCGGGAAACTATGGCTACACCTTC. It translates to CASSYSGNYGYTF. The rearrangement uses TRBV6-5 and TRBJ1-2, with no clear D. Germline CDR1 reads MNHEY; CDR2 reads SVGAGI. Trimming removed 0 bases at V and 2 bases at J, with 4 bases between. The CDR3 sequence is 13 residues long.

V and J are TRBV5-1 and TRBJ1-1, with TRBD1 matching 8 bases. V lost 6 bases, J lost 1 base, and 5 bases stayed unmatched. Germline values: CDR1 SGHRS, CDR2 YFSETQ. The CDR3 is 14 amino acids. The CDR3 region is CASTLTGGNTEAFF. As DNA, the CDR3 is TGCGCCAGCACCCTTACAGGGGGGAACACTGAAGCTTTCTTT.

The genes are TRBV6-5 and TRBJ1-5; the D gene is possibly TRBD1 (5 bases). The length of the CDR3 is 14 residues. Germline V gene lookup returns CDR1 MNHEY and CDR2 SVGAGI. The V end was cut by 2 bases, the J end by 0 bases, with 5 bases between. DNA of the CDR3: TGTGCCAGCAGTTACGGGGGTAGCAATCAGCCCCAGCATTTT. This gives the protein CASSYGGSNQPQHF.

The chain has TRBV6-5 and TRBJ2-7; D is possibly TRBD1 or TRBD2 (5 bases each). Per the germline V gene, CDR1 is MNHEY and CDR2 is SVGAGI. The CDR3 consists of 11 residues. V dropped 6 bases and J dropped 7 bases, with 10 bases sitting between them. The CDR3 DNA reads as TGTGCCAGCAGCGATTGGGGGGAGCAGTACTTC. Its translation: CASSDWGEQYF.

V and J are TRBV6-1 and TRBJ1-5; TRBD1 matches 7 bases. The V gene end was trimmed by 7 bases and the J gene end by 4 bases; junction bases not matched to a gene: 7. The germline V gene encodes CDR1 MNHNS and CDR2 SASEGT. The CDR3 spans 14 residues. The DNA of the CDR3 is TGTGCCAGCACAGGGCCAGGGGGGAATCAGCCCCAGCATTTT. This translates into CASTGPGGNQPQHF.

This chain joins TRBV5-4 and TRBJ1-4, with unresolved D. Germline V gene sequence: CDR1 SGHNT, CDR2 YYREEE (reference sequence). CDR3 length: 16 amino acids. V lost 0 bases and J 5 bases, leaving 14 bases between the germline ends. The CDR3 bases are TGTGCCAGCAGCTTGGCAAGGGTCGGAGGGAATGAAAAACTGTTTTTT. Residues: CASSLARVGGNEKLFF.

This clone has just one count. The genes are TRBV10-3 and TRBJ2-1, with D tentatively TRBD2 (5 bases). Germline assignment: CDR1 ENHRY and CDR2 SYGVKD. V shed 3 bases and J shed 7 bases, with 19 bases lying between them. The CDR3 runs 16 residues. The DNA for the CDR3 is TGTGCCATCAGTGAAGTCGGGGTCGTTACCGCGAATGAGCAGTTCTTC. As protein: CAISEVGVVTANEQFF.

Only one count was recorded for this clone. CDR3 nucleotides: TGTGCCAGCAGCCGGGACAGGGGAGGCTACACCTTC. Translating gives CASSRDRGGYTF. V is TRBV7-9 and J is TRBJ1-2, with 10 bases matching TRBD1. This CDR3 spans 12 amino acids. The J segment lost 8 bases and the V segment lost 5 bases, leaving 2 bases of the junction unmatched. Germline CDR1 and CDR2: SEHNR and FQNEAQ (reference sequence).

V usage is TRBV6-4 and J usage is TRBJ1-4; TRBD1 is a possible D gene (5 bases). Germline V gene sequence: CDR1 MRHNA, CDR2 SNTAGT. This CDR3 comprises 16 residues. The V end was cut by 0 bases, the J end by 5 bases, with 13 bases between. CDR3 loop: CASSDSRDVANEKLFF. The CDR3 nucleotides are TGTGCCAGCAGTGACTCAAGGGACGTAGCGAATGAAAAACTGTTTTTT.

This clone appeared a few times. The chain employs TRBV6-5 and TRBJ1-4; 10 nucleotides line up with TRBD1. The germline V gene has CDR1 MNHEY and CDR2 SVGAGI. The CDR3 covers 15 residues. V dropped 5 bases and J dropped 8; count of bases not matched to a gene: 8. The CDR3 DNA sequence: TGTGCCAGCAGTAGAATTAGGACAGGGGGAGAAAAACTGTTTTTT. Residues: CASSRIRTGGEKLFF.